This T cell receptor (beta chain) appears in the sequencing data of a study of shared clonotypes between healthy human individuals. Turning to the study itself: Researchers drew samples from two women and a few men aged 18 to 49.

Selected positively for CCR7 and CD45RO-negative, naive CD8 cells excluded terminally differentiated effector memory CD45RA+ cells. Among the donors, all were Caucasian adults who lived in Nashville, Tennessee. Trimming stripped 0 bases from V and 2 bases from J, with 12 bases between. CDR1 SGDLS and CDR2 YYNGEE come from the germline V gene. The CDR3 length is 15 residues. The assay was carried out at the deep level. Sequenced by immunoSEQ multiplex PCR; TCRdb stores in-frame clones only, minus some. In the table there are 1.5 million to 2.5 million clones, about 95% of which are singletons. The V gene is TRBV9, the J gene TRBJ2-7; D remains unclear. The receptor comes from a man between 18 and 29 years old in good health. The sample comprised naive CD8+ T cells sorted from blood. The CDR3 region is CASSVEPGWTYEQYF. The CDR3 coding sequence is TGTGCCAGCAGCGTAGAGCCGGGTTGGACCTACGAGCAGTACTTC.